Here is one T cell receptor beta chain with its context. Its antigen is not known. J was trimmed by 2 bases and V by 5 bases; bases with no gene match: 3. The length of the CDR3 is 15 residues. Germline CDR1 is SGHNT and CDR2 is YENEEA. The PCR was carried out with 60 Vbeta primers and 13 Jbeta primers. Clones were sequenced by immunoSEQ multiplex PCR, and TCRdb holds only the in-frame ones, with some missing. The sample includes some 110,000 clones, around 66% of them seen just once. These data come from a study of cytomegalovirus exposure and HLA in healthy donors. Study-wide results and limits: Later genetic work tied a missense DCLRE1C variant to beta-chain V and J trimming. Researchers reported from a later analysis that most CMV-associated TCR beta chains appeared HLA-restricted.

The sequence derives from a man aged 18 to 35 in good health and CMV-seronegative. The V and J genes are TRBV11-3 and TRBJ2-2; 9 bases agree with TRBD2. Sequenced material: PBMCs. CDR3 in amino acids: CASSPRGGNTGELFF. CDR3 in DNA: TGTGCCAGCAGCCCGCGGGGGGGTAACACCGGGGAGCTGTTTTTT. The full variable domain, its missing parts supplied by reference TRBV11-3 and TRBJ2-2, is EAGVVQSPRYKIIEKKQPVAFWCNPISGHNTLYWYLQNLGQGPELLIRYENEEAVDDSQLPKDRFSAERLKGVDSTLKIQPAELGDSAVYLCASSPRGGNTGELFFGEGSRLTVL.